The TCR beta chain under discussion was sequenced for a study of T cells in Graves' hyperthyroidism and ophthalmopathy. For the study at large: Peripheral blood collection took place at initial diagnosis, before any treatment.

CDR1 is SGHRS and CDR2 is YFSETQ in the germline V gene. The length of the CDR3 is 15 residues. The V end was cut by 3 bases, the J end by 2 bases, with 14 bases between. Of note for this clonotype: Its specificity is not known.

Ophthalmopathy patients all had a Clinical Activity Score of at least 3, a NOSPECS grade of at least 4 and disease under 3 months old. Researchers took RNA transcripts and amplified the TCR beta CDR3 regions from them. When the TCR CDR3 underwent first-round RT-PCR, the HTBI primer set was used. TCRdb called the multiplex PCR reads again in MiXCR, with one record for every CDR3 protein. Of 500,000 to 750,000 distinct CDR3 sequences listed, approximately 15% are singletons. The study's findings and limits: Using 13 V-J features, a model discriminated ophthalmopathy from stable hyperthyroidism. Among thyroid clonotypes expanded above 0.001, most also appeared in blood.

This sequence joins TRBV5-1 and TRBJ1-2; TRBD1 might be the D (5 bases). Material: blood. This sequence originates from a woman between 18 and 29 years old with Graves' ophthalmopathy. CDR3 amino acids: CASSWALGDNYGYTF. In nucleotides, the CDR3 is TGCGCCAGCAGCTGGGCCCTGGGGGACAACTATGGCTACACCTTC.